Listed below are T cell receptor beta chains from one sample, sequenced in a study of blood T cell repertoires in COVID-19. The protocol was immunoSEQ multiplex PCR, while the TCRdb copy is restricted to in-frame clones and leaves out a portion. The sample holds fewer than 300,000 clones, roughly nine tenths seen once. The specimen sequenced was peripheral blood. The receptors derive from a man in his sixties who had recovered from COVID-19. The CDR3 runs from the conserved cysteine through the conserved F or W. A D gene is named only where the DNA matches it firmly. Size is stated for part of the rows, as once, few or many counts, or as a class when the clone is expanded.

V	D	length	size	J	DNA	CDR3
TRBV19	-	13	-	TRBJ1-1	TGTGCCAGTAGTATCTCTGGGGCCACTGAAGCTTTCTTT	CASSISGATEAFF
TRBV4-1	-	15	-	TRBJ1-1	TGCGCCAGCAGCCAACTCGGGACACCGAACACTGAAGCTTTCTTT	CASSQLGTPNTEAFF
TRBV4-2	TRBD1	15	-	TRBJ1-3	TGTGCCAGCAGCCAAGACAGGGGGCCTGGAAACACCATATATTTT	CASSQDRGPGNTIYF
TRBV19	TRBD1	15	few	TRBJ1-2	TGTGCCAGTAGGTCCTATACAGGGGCTAACTATGGCTACACCTTC	CASRSYTGANYGYTF
TRBV7-8	-	15	-	TRBJ1-5	TGTGCCAGCAGCTTTGAACAGGCCCCGAATCAGCCCCAGCATTTT	CASSFEQAPNQPQHF
TRBV7-2	TRBD2	17	-	TRBJ2-2	TGTGCCAGCAGCCCGACTAGCGGGGGGGCCGTCACCGGGGAGCTGTTTTTT	CASSPTSGGAVTGELFF
TRBV5-6	-	15	-	TRBJ2-4	TGTGCCAGCAGCTTGGCCGAGGTGGCCAAAAACATTCAGTACTTC	CASSLAEVAKNIQYF
TRBV6-6	TRBD1	15	-	TRBJ1-4	TGTGCCAGCAGTTACGTAGGACAGGGAGGTGAAAAACTGTTTTTT	CASSYVGQGGEKLFF
TRBV7-6	-	16	-	TRBJ2-3	TGTGCCAGCAGCTTATCCGCGGGTTCTAGCACAGATACGCAGTATTTT	CASSLSAGSSTDTQYF
TRBV19	-	13	-	TRBJ2-1	TGTGCCTCCTCGGGGGTCCCTGGGGGTGAGCAGTTCTTC	CASSGVPGGEQFF
TRBV3-1/TRBV3-2	-	17	-	TRBJ1-5	TGTGCCAGCAGCCAATTGGGGGCGGTGTGTAGCAATCAGCCCCAGCATTTT	CASSQLGAVCSNQPQHF
TRBV11-3	-	14	-	TRBJ2-5	TGTGCCAGCAGGCTCGGGGAGGGGGGAGAGACCCAGTACTTC	CASRLGEGGETQYF
TRBV3-1/TRBV3-2	-	13	-	TRBJ1-2	TGTGCCAGCAGCCCAGCAGGGAACTATGGCTACACCTTC	CASSPAGNYGYTF
TRBV4-2	-	15	-	TRBJ1-1	TGTGCCAGCAGCCAAGACCCACTCTCGAACACTGAAGCTTTCTTT	CASSQDPLSNTEAFF
TRBV29-1	-	16	-	TRBJ2-3	TGCAGCGTTGAAGGGTCCAGGGGAGCGAGTACGGATACGCAGTATTTT	CSVEGSRGASTDTQYF
TRBV5-6	-	14	-	TRBJ1-2	TGTGCCAGCGGCCCGGCGGGTCTGAAGGATGGCTACACCTTC	CASGPAGLKDGYTF
TRBV5-1	-	14	-	TRBJ2-2	TGCGCCAGCAGCTTGATCGAGTACACCGGGGAGCTGTTTTTT	CASSLIEYTGELFF
TRBV5-1	TRBD2	17	-	TRBJ2-4	TGCGCCAGCAGCCCGGGACTAGCGGGGCCGACTTTAGACATTCAGTACTTC	CASSPGLAGPTLDIQYF
TRBV9	TRBD1	16	once	TRBJ1-1	TGTGCCAGCAGCGTAGTACAGGGGGCGGTGGACACTGAAGCTTTCTTT	CASSVVQGAVDTEAFF
TRBV19	-	12	once	TRBJ1-1	TGTGCCAGTAGAGGGGATGTCACTGAAGCTTTCTTT	CASRGDVTEAFF
TRBV4-2	-	11	-	TRBJ1-3	TGTGCCAGCAGAGGATCAAATACCATATATTTT	CASRGSNTIYF
TRBV6-2/TRBV6-3	-	16	-	TRBJ2-2	TGTGCCAGCAGTCCCGAGACACTTACGAACACCGGGGAGCTGTTTTTT	CASSPETLTNTGELFF
TRBV27	TRBD1	15	-	TRBJ2-7	TGTGCCAGCAGTGGGTTCGGACAGGGGCCAGGAGAGCAGTACTTC	CASSGFGQGPGEQYF
TRBV7-6	TRBD2	16	-	TRBJ2-1	TGTGCCAGCAGCTTAGATGGGCGGGGGGTCTTCTCGGAGCAGTTCTTC	CASSLDGRGVFSEQFF
TRBV2	-	15	-	TRBJ1-3	TGTGCCAGCAGTGACAGGGTAGGATCTGGAAACACCATATATTTT	CASSDRVGSGNTIYF
TRBV9	-	13	-	TRBJ2-5	TGTGCCAGCAGCGGTGACAGTCAAGAGACCCAGTACTTC	CASSGDSQETQYF
TRBV9	-	13	-	TRBJ2-3	TGTGCCAGCAGCGGCGGAAAGCCGGATACGCAGTATTTT	CASSGGKPDTQYF
TRBV6-2/TRBV6-3	-	16	once	TRBJ2-2	TGTGCCAGCAGTGCTTGGGGGGGGGCTTACACCGGGGAGCTGTTTTTT	CASSAWGGAYTGELFF
TRBV25-1	-	12	-	TRBJ2-7	TGTGCCAGCAGTTTCCAGGGTCGCGAGCAGTACTTC	CASSFQGREQYF
TRBV18	-	15	-	TRBJ2-7	TGTGCCAGCTCACCTACCCAGGGTAGCTCCTACGAGCAGTACTTC	CASSPTQGSSYEQYF
TRBV5-8	TRBD2	15	-	TRBJ2-5	TGTGCCAGCAGCTCCTTAGCGGGGAAACAAGAGACCCAGTACTTC	CASSSLAGKQETQYF
TRBV7-8	-	14	-	TRBJ1-2	TGTGCCAGCAGCTTAAGACGGGATAACTATGGCTACACCTTC	CASSLRRDNYGYTF
TRBV5-4	TRBD2	17	-	TRBJ2-7	TGTGCCAGCAGCCCCAGACTAGCGGGGGGCATACCGCGGGAGCAGTACTTC	CASSPRLAGGIPREQYF
TRBV6-2/TRBV6-3	TRBD1	15	few	TRBJ1-5	TGTGCCAGCAGTTGGACAGGCGGTCAGGATCAGCCCCAGCATTTT	CASSWTGGQDQPQHF
TRBV14	-	17	-	TRBJ1-1	TGTGCCAGCAGCCCAAACTGGCGGGGGGTGGAGAACACTGAAGCTTTCTTT	CASSPNWRGVENTEAFF
TRBV9	TRBD2	14	-	TRBJ2-5	TGTGCCAGCAGCGCCGGTACGGGGGGTGAGACCCAGTACTTC	CASSAGTGGETQYF
TRBV3-1/TRBV3-2	TRBD2	14	-	TRBJ2-7	TGTGCCAGCAGCCTCAAGTATCGGGGGGGCGAGCAGTACTTC	CASSLKYRGGEQYF
TRBV18	-	15	-	TRBJ2-3	TGTGCCAGCTCACCAAAGGGGGTGGGCACAGATACGCAGTATTTT	CASSPKGVGTDTQYF
TRBV19	TRBD1	18	-	TRBJ2-2	TGTGCCAGTAGTACAAGGACAGGGGGCGATTCCACCGCCGGGGAGCTGTTTTTT	CASSTRTGGDSTAGELFF
TRBV2	TRBD1	14	-	TRBJ2-7	TGTGCCAGCAGGACCTACAGGGGATCCTACGAGCAGTACTTC	CASRTYRGSYEQYF
TRBV24-1	-	14	-	TRBJ2-7	TGTGCCACCAGTGATACCGGACAGCGTTACGAGCAGTACTTC	CATSDTGQRYEQYF
TRBV5-8	-	15	-	TRBJ2-7	TGTGCCAGCAGCTTGGGGGCAGGGTCGGTGGGCGAGCAGTACTTC	CASSLGAGSVGEQYF
TRBV6-2/TRBV6-3	-	17	once	TRBJ2-5	TGTGCCAGCAGTGCGTCACCGGGACGGGGGTACCAAGAGACCCAGTACTTC	CASSASPGRGYQETQYF
TRBV2	TRBD1	13	few	TRBJ2-7	TGTGCCAGCGGTTGGACAGGGGGATTCGAGCAGTACTTC	CASGWTGGFEQYF
TRBV5-1	TRBD2	14	-	TRBJ2-7	TGCGCCAGCAGCCCCGCGGGGGTAACCTACGAGCAGTACTTC	CASSPAGVTYEQYF
TRBV18	-	15	few	TRBJ1-1	TGTGCCAGCTCCCTCGAGGGGACTACTGCCTTTGGAGCTTTCTTT	CASSLEGTTAFGAFF
TRBV6-5	-	15	-	TRBJ1-3	TGTGCCAGCAGTTACTCGGGGGGCTCTGGAAACACCATATATTTT	CASSYSGGSGNTIYF
TRBV5-1	TRBD1	13	-	TRBJ2-7	TGCGCCACCTCTCAGGACAGGGGGTACGAGCAGTACTTC	CATSQDRGYEQYF
TRBV18	-	14	-	TRBJ2-5	TGTGCCAGCTCACCTGAGACAGGCCGAGAGACCCAGTACTTC	CASSPETGRETQYF
TRBV7-6	-	16	-	TRBJ2-7	TGTGCCAGCAGCTTAGGGCTGACGGCAGGGAAGTACGAGCAGTACTTC	CASSLGLTAGKYEQYF
TRBV13	TRBD1	15	once	TRBJ1-4	TGTGCCAGCAGCGCCCAGGGGGCCGAGGATGAAAAACTGTTTTTT	CASSAQGAEDEKLFF
TRBV9	-	14	few	TRBJ1-5	TGTGCCAGCAGCCCCCGCAGGGAGGATCAGCCCCAGCATTTT	CASSPRREDQPQHF
TRBV7-6	TRBD1	15	-	TRBJ1-4	TGTGCCAGCAGCTTAGTGGGGACAGGGAATGAAAAACTGTTTTTT	CASSLVGTGNEKLFF
TRBV18	-	15	-	TRBJ1-5	TGTGCCAGCTCTTCCGGGACTGGGGGCAATCAGCCCCAGCATTTT	CASSSGTGGNQPQHF
TRBV6-6	-	14	-	TRBJ1-2	TGTGCCAGCAGTTACGATACAGGTCCGAGTGGCTACACCTTC	CASSYDTGPSGYTF
TRBV5-1	-	17	-	TRBJ1-6	TGCGCCAGCAGCGCCCAGACCCGGGACATCGTACGTTCACCCCTCCACTTT	CASSAQTRDIVRSPLHF
TRBV5-1	TRBD1	15	-	TRBJ2-7	TGCGCCAGCAGCTTGTGGCAGGGGGCGAGGTACGAGCAGTACTTC	CASSLWQGARYEQYF
TRBV7-9	TRBD1	15	-	TRBJ1-2	TGTGCCAGCAGCTCACAGGACAGGCATAACTATGGCTACACCTTC	CASSSQDRHNYGYTF
TRBV27	TRBD1	14	-	TRBJ1-2	TGTGCCAGCAGTTTCGCCCAGGGGGTGGATGGCTACACCTTC	CASSFAQGVDGYTF
TRBV5-1	-	15	-	TRBJ2-7	TGCGCCAGCAGCTTGGAGTTGGCAGGGGAAAACGAGCAGTACTTC	CASSLELAGENEQYF